The sequence of this T cell receptor beta chain was determined in a study of T cell repertoires in cytomegalovirus infection. About the research overall: Recently identified HLA-C-restricted and well-studied HLA-B-restricted CMV epitopes were used. General study findings and limits: Carriers of CMV plus the relevant HLA were identified by cumulative public TCR beta family frequency. HLA-C-restricted CMV-specific TCR beta clonotypes prevailed in the ex vivo response.

This CDR3 comprises 14 residues. Between the trimmed V and J ends, which lost 1 base and 1 base, there was a span of 7 bases. Germline V gene data show CDR1 as SGHVS and CDR2 as FNYEAQ. This clonotype was found many times. Its antigen is not identified. Each CDR3 protein is one row after TCRdb ran MiXCR on the reads. The table includes roughly 120,000 distinct CDR3 sequences, around 32% detected once. The rearrangement links TRBV7-6 to TRBJ1-1; D is ambiguous. This sequence was found in a human donor in good health (CMV status not recorded). Some clones in this sample may be carry-over from other donors' samples. Sequences were derived from CD8+ T cells from cultured PBMCs, sampled from culture after CMV antigen stimulation. The CDR3 bases are TGTGCCAGCAGCTTAGAGGAGTCGAACACTGAAGCTTTCTTT. It encodes CASSLEESNTEAFF.